The sequence of this T cell receptor beta chain was determined in a study of T cell changes during pregnancy in multiple sclerosis. The table came from immunoSEQ multiplex PCR; TCRdb's copy has only in-frame clones and leaves some out. Altogether 60,000 to 95,000 clones are present, 85% to 95% being singletons, with the ten largest covering about 0.45%. The receptor's source is a female donor with multiple sclerosis, enrolled in a pregnancy study. The sequencing here drew on CD4+ T cells from peripheral blood mononuclear cells, taken before pregnancy.

Written as DNA, the CDR3 is TGTGCCATCAGTGGCGGGGACAGGGGGCGCTCAGCCTACAATGAGCAGTTCTTC. It codes for CAISGGDRGRSAYNEQFF. J is TRBJ2-1 and V is TRBV10-3, with 12 nucleotides matching TRBD1. After removal of 4 bases from V and 2 bases from J, the junction contained 9 bases not matched to a gene. The CDR3 contains 18 residues. Germline V gene sequence: CDR1 ENHRY, CDR2 SYGVKD.